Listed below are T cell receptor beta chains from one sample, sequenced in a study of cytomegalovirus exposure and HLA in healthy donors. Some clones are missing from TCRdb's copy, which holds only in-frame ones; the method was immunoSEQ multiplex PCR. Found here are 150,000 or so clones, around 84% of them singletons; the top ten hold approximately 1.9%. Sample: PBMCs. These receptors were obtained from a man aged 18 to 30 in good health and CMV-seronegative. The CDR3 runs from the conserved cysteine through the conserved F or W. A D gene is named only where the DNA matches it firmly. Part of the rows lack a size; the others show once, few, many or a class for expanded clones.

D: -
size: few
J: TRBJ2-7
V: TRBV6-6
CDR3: CASSYEKGIYEQYF
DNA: TGTGCCAGCAGCTACGAGAAGGGGATCTACGAGCAGTACTTC

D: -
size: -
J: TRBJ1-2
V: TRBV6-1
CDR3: CASIPTVNYGYTF
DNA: TGTGCCAGCATTCCCACAGTAAACTATGGCTACACCTTC

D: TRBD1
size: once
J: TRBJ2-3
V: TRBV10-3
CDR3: CAIDENAGTGKDF
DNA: TGTGCCATCGATGAGAACGCCGGGACAGGGAAGGATTTT

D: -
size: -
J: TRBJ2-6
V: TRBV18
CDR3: CASSSSTAGANVLTF
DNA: TGTGCCAGCTCAAGCTCGACAGCTGGGGCCAACGTCCTGACTTTC

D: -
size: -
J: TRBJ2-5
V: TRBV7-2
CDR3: CASSSPPQETQYF
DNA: TGTGCCAGCAGCTCTCCCCCCCAAGAGACCCAGTACTTC

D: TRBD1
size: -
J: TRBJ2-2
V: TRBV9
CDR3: CASSVQGARDTGELFF
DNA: TGTGCCAGCAGCGTACAGGGGGCGCGAGACACCGGGGAGCTGTTTTTT

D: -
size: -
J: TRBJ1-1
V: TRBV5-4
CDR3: CASSLEVTGTEAFF
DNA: TGTGCCAGCAGCTTGGAGGTGACAGGCACTGAAGCTTTCTTT

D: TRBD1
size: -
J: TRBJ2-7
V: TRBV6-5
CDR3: CASRSGQGVYEQYF
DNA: TGTGCCAGCAGGTCGGGACAGGGGGTCTACGAGCAGTACTTC

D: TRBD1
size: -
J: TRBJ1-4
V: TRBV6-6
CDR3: CASSSGTGYEKLFF
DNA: TGTGCCAGCAGCTCCGGGACAGGGTACGAAAAACTGTTTTTT

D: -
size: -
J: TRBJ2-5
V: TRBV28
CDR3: CASSPQGPDFYQETQYF
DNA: TGTGCCAGCAGCCCCCAGGGGCCAGATTTTTACCAAGAGACCCAGTACTTC

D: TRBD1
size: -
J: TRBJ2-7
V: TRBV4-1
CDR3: CASSQDTGTGHYEQYF
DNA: TGCGCCAGCAGCCAAGATACAGGGACAGGGCACTACGAGCAGTACTTC

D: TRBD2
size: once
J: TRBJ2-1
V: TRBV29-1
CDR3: CSVESRTSGPYNEQFF
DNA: TGCAGCGTTGAAAGTCGGACTAGCGGCCCTTACAATGAGCAGTTCTTC

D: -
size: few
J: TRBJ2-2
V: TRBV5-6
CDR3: CASSYGGTNTGELFF
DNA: TGTGCCAGCAGCTACGGGGGGACAAACACCGGGGAGCTGTTTTTT

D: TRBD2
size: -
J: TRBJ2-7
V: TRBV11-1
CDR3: CASGEGTSGEVGLEQYF
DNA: TGTGCCAGCGGCGAAGGGACTAGCGGGGAGGTGGGGCTCGAGCAGTACTTC

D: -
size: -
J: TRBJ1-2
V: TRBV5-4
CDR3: CATQLGRGGYTF
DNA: TGTGCCACCCAGCTTGGTAGGGGCGGCTACACCTTC

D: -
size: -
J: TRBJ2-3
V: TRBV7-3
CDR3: CASSLGVTSTDTQYF
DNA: TGTGCCAGCAGCTTAGGAGTAACTAGCACAGATACGCAGTATTTT

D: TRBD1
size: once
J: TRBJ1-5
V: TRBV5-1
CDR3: CASSLGQGDQPQHF
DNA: TGCGCCAGCAGCCTTGGACAGGGTGATCAGCCCCAGCATTTT

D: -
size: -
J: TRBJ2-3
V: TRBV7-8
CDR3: CASSLALRRVLSTDTQYF
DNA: TGTGCCAGCAGCTTAGCTTTGAGGCGAGTTTTAAGCACAGATACGCAGTATTTT

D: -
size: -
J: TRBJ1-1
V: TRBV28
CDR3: CASSLLDSNTEAFF
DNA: TGTGCCAGCAGTTTATTGGACAGCAACACTGAAGCTTTCTTT

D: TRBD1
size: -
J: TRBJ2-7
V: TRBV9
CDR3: CASSPWTGPSSYEQYF
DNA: TGTGCCAGCAGCCCGTGGACAGGCCCGAGCTCCTACGAGCAGTACTTC

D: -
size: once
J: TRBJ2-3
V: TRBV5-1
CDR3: CASSSTGYLTDTQYF
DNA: TGCGCCAGCAGCTCCACAGGGTACCTCACAGATACGCAGTATTTT

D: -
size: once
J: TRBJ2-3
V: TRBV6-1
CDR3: CASSQDRPYTDTQYF
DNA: TGTGCCAGCAGCCAGGACAGACCATACACAGATACGCAGTATTTT

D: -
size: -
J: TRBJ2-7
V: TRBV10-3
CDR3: CAIRPSPGYEQYF
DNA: TGTGCCATCAGGCCTAGCCCGGGCTACGAGCAGTACTTC

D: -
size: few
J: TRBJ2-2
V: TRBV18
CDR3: CASSLEGVGGELFF
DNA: TGTGCCAGCTCACTCGAGGGGGTGGGCGGGGAGCTGTTTTTT

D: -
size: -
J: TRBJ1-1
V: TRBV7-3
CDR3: CASSLSRGLDTEAFF
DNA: TGTGCCAGCAGCTTAAGTCGGGGACTGGACACTGAAGCTTTCTTT

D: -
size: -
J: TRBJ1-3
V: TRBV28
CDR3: CASRSAGAGNTIYF
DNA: TGTGCCAGCAGGAGCGCAGGGGCTGGAAACACCATATATTTT

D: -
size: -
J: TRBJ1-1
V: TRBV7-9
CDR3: CASSPPSNTEAFF
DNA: TGTGCCAGCAGCCCCCCCAGTAACACTGAAGCTTTCTTT

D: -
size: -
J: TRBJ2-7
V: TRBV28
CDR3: CASSVGGYEQYF
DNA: TGTGCCAGCAGTGTAGGGGGCTACGAGCAGTACTTC

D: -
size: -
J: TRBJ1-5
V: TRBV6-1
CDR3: CASRYSLDQPQHF
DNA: TGTGCCAGCAGGTACAGCTTAGATCAGCCCCAGCATTTT

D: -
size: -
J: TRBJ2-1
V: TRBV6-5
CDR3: CASQQGNEQFF
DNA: TGTGCCAGCCAACAGGGAAATGAGCAGTTCTTC

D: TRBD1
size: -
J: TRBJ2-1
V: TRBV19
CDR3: CASSIRDRGYDEQFF
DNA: TGTGCCAGTAGTATTAGAGACAGGGGTTACGATGAGCAGTTCTTC

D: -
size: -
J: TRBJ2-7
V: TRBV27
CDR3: CASSLDSYEQYF
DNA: TGTGCCAGCAGTCTAGACTCCTACGAGCAGTACTTC

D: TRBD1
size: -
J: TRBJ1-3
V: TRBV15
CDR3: CATSRDSWQGAGNTIYF
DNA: TGTGCCACCAGCAGAGATTCATGGCAGGGGGCTGGAAACACCATATATTTT

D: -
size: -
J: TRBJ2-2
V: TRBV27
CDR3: CASSRRRSGELFF
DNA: TGTGCCAGCAGTCGGCGGAGATCCGGGGAGCTGTTTTTT

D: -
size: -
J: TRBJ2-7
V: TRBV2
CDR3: CATDRKVLGEQYF
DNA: TGTGCCACAGACAGGAAAGTTCTAGGCGAGCAGTACTTC

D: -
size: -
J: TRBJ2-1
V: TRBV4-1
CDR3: CASSQSLERNEQFF
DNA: TGCGCCAGCAGCCAATCCCTAGAGCGCAATGAGCAGTTCTTC

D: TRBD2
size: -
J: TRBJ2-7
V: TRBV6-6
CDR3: CASSRTSGRDEQYF
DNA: TGTGCCAGCAGTCGGACTAGCGGGAGGGACGAGCAGTACTTC

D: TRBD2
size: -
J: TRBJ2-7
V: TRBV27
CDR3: CASSSGGGYEQYF
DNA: TGTGCCAGCTCATCCGGGGGGGGGTACGAGCAGTACTTC

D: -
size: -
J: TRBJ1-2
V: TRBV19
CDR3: CASSMVTGLNQGYTF
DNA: TGTGCCAGTAGTATGGTGACAGGTTTAAACCAGGGCTACACCTTC

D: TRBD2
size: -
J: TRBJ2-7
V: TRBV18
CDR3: CASSPSGGREQYF
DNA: TGTGCCAGCTCACCATCGGGGGGTCGCGAGCAGTACTTC

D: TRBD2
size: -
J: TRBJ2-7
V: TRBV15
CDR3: CATSRRTSGSNEQYF
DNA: TGTGCCACCAGCAGAAGGACTAGCGGGAGCAACGAGCAGTACTTC

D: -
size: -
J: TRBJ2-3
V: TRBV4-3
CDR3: CASSQDSGVGTDTQYF
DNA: TGCGCCAGCAGCCAAGATTCAGGGGTTGGCACAGATACGCAGTATTTT

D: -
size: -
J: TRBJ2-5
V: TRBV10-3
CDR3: CAISEMTDLQETQYF
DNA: TGTGCCATCAGTGAGATGACAGACCTCCAAGAGACCCAGTACTTC

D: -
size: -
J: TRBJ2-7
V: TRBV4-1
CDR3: CASSHPTTYEQYF
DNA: TGCGCCAGCAGCCACCCGACTACCTACGAGCAGTACTTC

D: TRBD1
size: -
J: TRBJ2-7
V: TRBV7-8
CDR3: CASSLGTDLSYEQYF
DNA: TGTGCCAGCAGCCTGGGGACAGATTTATCCTACGAGCAGTACTTC

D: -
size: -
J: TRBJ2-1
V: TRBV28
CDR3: CASSLIIGGNEQFF
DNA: TGTGCCAGCAGTTTAATTATAGGGGGCAATGAGCAGTTCTTC

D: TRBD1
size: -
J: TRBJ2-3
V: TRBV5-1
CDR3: CASSPGQKTDTQYF
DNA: TGCGCCAGCAGCCCGGGACAGAAAACAGATACGCAGTATTTT

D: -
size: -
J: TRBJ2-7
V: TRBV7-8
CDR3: CASSLRESWREQYF
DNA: TGTGCCAGCAGCCTGAGGGAGTCTTGGCGCGAGCAGTACTTC

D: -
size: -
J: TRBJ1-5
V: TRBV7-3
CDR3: CASSLLPPQHF
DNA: TGTGCCAGCAGCTTACTCCCGCCCCAGCATTTT

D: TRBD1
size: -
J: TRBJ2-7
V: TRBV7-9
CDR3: CASSFGRRITGGVYEQYF
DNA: TGTGCCAGCAGCTTCGGTAGGAGAATTACAGGGGGTGTCTACGAGCAGTACTTC

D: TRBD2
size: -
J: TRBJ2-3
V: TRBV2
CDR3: CASRWGGTDTQYF
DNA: TGTGCCAGCAGGTGGGGGGGGACAGATACGCAGTATTTT

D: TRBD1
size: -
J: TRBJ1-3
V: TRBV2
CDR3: CASSGDRGFGNTIYF
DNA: TGTGCCAGCAGTGGGGACAGGGGATTTGGAAACACCATATATTTT

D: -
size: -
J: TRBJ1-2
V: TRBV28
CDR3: CASSLGQGGYGYTF
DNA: TGTGCCAGCAGTTTAGGGCAGGGAGGCTATGGCTACACCTTC

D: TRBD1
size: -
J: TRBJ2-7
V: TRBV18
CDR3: CASSPLTGQGVGEQYF
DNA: TGTGCCAGCTCACCACTGACTGGACAGGGAGTAGGCGAGCAGTACTTC